The 19 T cell receptor beta chains listed next were all sequenced from one sample in a study of blood T cell repertoires in COVID-19. TCRdb keeps only in-frame clones here, not all; method: immunoSEQ multiplex PCR. The sample lists roughly 570,000 clones, 85% to 90% occurring once. Sequencing was performed on peripheral blood. All receptors derive from a woman aged 50 to 65 with COVID-19, enrolled during active disease.

The chain is built from TRBV11-2 and TRBJ2-2; D perhaps matches TRBD2 (6 bases). CDR1 is SGHAT and CDR2 is FQNNGV in the germline V gene. The CDR3 is made up of 18 amino acids. Trimming took 7 bases from V and 0 from J, leaving 21 bases between them. CDR3 nucleotide sequence: TGTGCCAGCACCGAAACTCGCCCGGGACTGTCGAACACCGGGGAGCTGTTTTTT. Its protein product is CASTETRPGLSNTGELFF.

The chain recombines TRBV5-6 with TRBJ2-2, with 7 bases aligning to TRBD2. Germline trimming cut 0 bases from V and 0 bases from J; bases unmatched to any gene: 2. Germline lookup yields CDR1 SGHDT and CDR2 YYEEEE. This CDR3 has 16 residues. CDR3 in DNA: TGTGCCAGCAGCTTGGCGGGGAGGGCGAACACCGGGGAGCTGTTTTTT. Its translation is CASSLAGRANTGELFF. Full variable domain (outside the CDR3, taken from reference TRBV5-6 and TRBJ2-2): DAGVTQSPTHLIKTRGQQVTLRCSPKSGHDTVSWYQQALGQGPQFIFQYYEEEERQRGNFPDRFSGHQFPNYSSELNVNALLLGDSALYLCASSLAGRANTGELFFGEGSRLTVL.

The chain uses TRBV5-1 and TRBJ1-1; TRBD1 aligns across 10 bases. Germline CDR1 reads SGHRS; CDR2 reads YFSETQ. With 4 bases clipped from V and 6 bases from J, the junction kept 9 bases outside the gene matches. This CDR3 spans 15 amino acids. In DNA, the CDR3 is TGCGCCAGCAGCCCTTTGGATGGACAGGGGGCTGAAGCTTTCTTT. It specifies CASSPLDGQGAEAFF. Using reference TRBV5-1 and TRBJ1-1 for the parts outside the CDR3, the full variable domain is KAGVTQTPRYLIKTRGQQVTLSCSPISGHRSVSWYQQTPGQGLQFLFEYFSETQRNKGNFPGRFSGRQFSNSRSEMNVSTLELGDSALYLCASSPLDGQGAEAFFGQGTRLTVV.

The V and J genes are TRBV19 and TRBJ1-1; tentative D call: TRBD1 (6 bases). This CDR3 has 13 amino acids. The germline V and J ends were trimmed by 3 bases and 5 bases, with 10 bases remaining between them. Germline V gene sequence: CDR1 LNHDA, CDR2 SQIVND (reference sequence). The CDR3 spells CASSISGATEAFF. The DNA of the CDR3 is TGTGCCAGTAGTATTTCAGGGGCAACTGAAGCTTTCTTT.

This clone was recorded once. The chain employs TRBV6-5 and TRBJ1-5; D is unclear. The germline V gene encodes CDR1 MNHEY and CDR2 SVGAGI. This CDR3 comprises 13 residues. V gave up 8 bases and J gave up 3 bases, with 11 bases separating them. The CDR3 loop is CASLIQSNQPQHF. The CDR3, as DNA: TGTGCCAGCTTAATACAGTCCAATCAGCCCCAGCATTTT.

The chain recombines TRBV6-5 with TRBJ2-7; the D gene is possibly TRBD2 (5 bases). CDR3 length: 13 amino acids. V lost 4 bases and J lost 5, with 12 bases in between. Looked up from germline, CDR1 is MNHEY and CDR2 is SVGAGI. The CDR3 sequence is CASSFLEEDEQYF. CDR3 nucleotides: TGTGCCAGCAGTTTTCTGGAGGAGGACGAGCAGTACTTC.

The chain carries TRBV3-1 (or the pseudogene TRBV3-2) and TRBJ2-3; 10 bases map to TRBD2. Germline CDR1 reads LGHDT; CDR2 reads YNNKEL (reference sequence). The CDR3 sequence is 17 residues long. Losses at the gene ends were 1 base for V and 3 bases for J; bases not matched to a gene: 7. Here the CDR3 DNA reads TGTGCCAGCAGCCAAGTAAGCGGGGGGGCATGGACAGATACGCAGTATTTT. Translation: CASSQVSGGAWTDTQYF.

The CDR3 DNA follows: TGTGCCAGCAGTTTGTCAGGGGGATGGCATGAGCAGTTCTTC. It encodes CASSLSGGWHEQFF. The chain joins TRBV6-5 to TRBJ2-1, with TRBD1 matching over 7 bases. The germline CDR1 and CDR2 sequences are MNHEY and SVGAGI. Losses at the gene ends were 4 bases for V and 8 bases for J; bases not matched to a gene: 8. The length of the CDR3 is 14 residues.

The chain uses TRBV4-1 and TRBJ2-3, with 14 bases matching TRBD2. With 3 bases clipped from V and 4 bases from J, the junction kept 6 bases outside the gene matches. The CDR3 covers 17 residues. CDR1 is MGHRA and CDR2 is YSYEKL in the germline V gene. DNA of the CDR3: TGCGCCAGCAGCCAGGGGGGACTAGCGGGGGACGCAGATACGCAGTATTTT. Protein sequence: CASSQGGLAGDADTQYF.

The chain has TRBV6-5 and TRBJ2-2, with 7 bases fitting TRBD1. Trimming removed 7 bases from V and 5 bases from J; junction bases left unmatched: 7. The CDR3 runs 14 residues. Germline V lookup: CDR1 MNHEY, CDR2 SVGAGI. CDR3 loop: CASKFGQETGELFF. In nucleotides, the CDR3 is TGTGCCAGCAAATTCGGACAGGAAACCGGGGAGCTGTTTTTT.

This clone was picked up one time. The rearrangement joins TRBV11-2 to TRBJ1-3, with 7 bases identical to TRBD1. Germline V gene data show CDR1 as SGHAT and CDR2 as FQNNGV. After removal of 5 bases from V and 4 bases from J, the junction contained 8 bases not matched to a gene. This CDR3 has 15 residues. The CDR3 loop reads CASSAQGGVGNTIYF. The CDR3 nucleotides read TGTGCCAGCAGCGCCCAAGGGGGCGTCGGAAACACCATATATTTT.

The V gene is TRBV11-2, the J gene TRBJ2-7; 15 bases agree with TRBD2. After removal of 3 bases from V and 3 bases from J, the junction contained 3 bases not matched to a gene. The CDR3 covers 16 residues. Germline CDR1 reads SGHAT; CDR2 reads FQNNGV. This chain's CDR3 is CASSLGLAGGGYEQYF. CDR3 DNA: TGTGCCAGCAGCTTGGGACTAGCGGGAGGAGGCTACGAGCAGTACTTC.

The chain recombines TRBV3-1 (or the pseudogene TRBV3-2) with TRBJ1-1, with TRBD1 matching over 9 bases. Germline CDR1 is LGHDT and CDR2 is YNNKEL (reference sequence). V lost 3 bases to trimming and J lost 12 bases; unmatched junction nucleotides: 8. The CDR3 consists of 13 residues. The CDR3 bases are TGTGCCAGCAGCCACCGGGACAGGGATGGGACTTTCTTT. Translating gives CASSHRDRDGTFF.

The chain has TRBV3-1 (or the pseudogene TRBV3-2) and TRBJ2-3; no clear D. Trimming left V 0 bases short and J 6 bases short, with 7 bases between. CDR3 length equals 13 residues. Germline V gene data show CDR1 as LGHDT and CDR2 as YNNKEL (reference sequence). CDR3 protein: CASSQEYTDTQYF. CDR3 nucleotide sequence: TGTGCCAGCAGCCAAGAATACACGGATACGCAGTATTTT.

This clone was counted once. The chain joins TRBV28 to TRBJ1-1; no firm D call. Germline CDR1 reads MDHEN; CDR2 reads SYDVKM. The V end lost 3 bases, the J end lost 3 bases, and 11 bases lay between the germline ends. The CDR3 loop spans 14 amino acids. CDR3 nucleotides: TGTGCCAGCAGTTTCCCACGGAGGGACACTGAAGCTTTCTTT. Protein product: CASSFPRRDTEAFF. Supplemented by reference TRBV28 and TRBJ1-1, the full variable domain reads DVKVTQSSRYLVKRTGEKVFLECVQDMDHENMFWYRQDPGLGLRLIYFSYDVKMKEKGDIPEGYSVSREKKERFSLILESASTNQTSMYLCASSFPRRDTEAFFGQGTRLTVV.

The chain is built from TRBV28 and TRBJ2-7; TRBD1 matches at 10 bases. V lost 8 bases and J lost 4; bases outside the gene matches: 8. The CDR3 covers 14 residues. The germline V gene has CDR1 MDHEN and CDR2 SYDVKM. This chain's CDR3 is CASGMTGGWYEQYF. The CDR3 DNA is TGTGCCAGCGGGATGACAGGGGGCTGGTACGAGCAGTACTTC. Looking up the rest from reference TRBV28 and TRBJ2-7 gives the full variable domain: DVKVTQSSRYLVKRTGEKVFLECVQDMDHENMFWYRQDPGLGLRLIYFSYDVKMKEKGDIPEGYSVSREKKERFSLILESASTNQTSMYLCASGMTGGWYEQYFGPGTRLTVT.

V usage is TRBV6-5 and J usage is TRBJ1-6, with D hard to call. V was cut by 7 bases and J by 10 bases, with 14 bases left in between. Germline CDR1 MNHEY, CDR2 SVGAGI. CDR3 size: 13 residues. CDR3 DNA: TGTGCCAGCACCCCGACGCCGGGGTCACCCCTCCACTTT. Protein: CASTPTPGSPLHF.

This rearrangement joins TRBV15 to TRBJ1-2; D possibly corresponds to TRBD1 (5 bases). Trimming pared 0 bases from V and 4 bases from J, leaving 12 bases between. The germline V gene encodes CDR1 LNHNV and CDR2 YYDKDF (reference sequence). This CDR3 contains 15 residues. The CDR3 DNA follows: TGTGCCACCAGCAGAGATCGACAGTTCGCCTATGGCTACACCTTC. It is translated as CATSRDRQFAYGYTF.

This rearrangement joins TRBV18 to TRBJ2-4, with D hard to call. Germline CDR1 reads KGHSH; CDR2 reads LQKENI. Trimming cost V 0 bases and J 0 bases, with 9 bases left between them. This CDR3 region has 16 residues. CDR3 coding DNA: TGTGCCAGCTCACCACCGAGTAGCCTAGCCAAAAACATTCAGTACTTC. As protein: CASSPPSSLAKNIQYF.